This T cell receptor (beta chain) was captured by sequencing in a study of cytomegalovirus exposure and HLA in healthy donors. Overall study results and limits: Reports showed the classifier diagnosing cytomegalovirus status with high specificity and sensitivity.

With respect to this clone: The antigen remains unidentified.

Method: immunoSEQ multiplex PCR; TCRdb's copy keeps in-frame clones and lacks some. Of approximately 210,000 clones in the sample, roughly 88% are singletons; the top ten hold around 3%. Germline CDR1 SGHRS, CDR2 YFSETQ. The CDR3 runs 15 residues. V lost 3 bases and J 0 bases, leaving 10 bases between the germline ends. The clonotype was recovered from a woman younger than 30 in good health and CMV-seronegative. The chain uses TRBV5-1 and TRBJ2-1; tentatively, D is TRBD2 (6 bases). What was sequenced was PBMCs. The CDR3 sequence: CASSYRDFSYNEQFF. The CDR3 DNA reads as TGCGCCAGCAGCTACCGGGACTTCTCCTACAATGAGCAGTTCTTC. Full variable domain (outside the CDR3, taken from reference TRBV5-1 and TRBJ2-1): KAGVTQTPRYLIKTRGQQVTLSCSPISGHRSVSWYQQTPGQGLQFLFEYFSETQRNKGNFPGRFSGRQFSNSRSEMNVSTLELGDSALYLCASSYRDFSYNEQFFGPGTRLTVL.